The rows below give T cell receptor beta chains drawn from one sample of a study of blood T cell repertoires in COVID-19. Method: immunoSEQ multiplex PCR; TCRdb's copy keeps in-frame clones and lacks some. The sample lists roughly 300,000 clones; nearly 90% were seen once. Specimen: PBMCs or T cells enriched from blood (not recorded which). These receptors all stem from a woman aged 30 to 39 who had recovered from COVID-19. CDR3s include the opening cysteine and the closing phenylalanine or tryptophan. D genes are given only for firm matches. Size tells how often a clone was seen (once, few, many) or the class of an expanded clone, and some rows leave it out.

V gene	D gene	CDR3 length	J gene	clone size	CDR3 DNA	CDR3 protein
TRBV28	-	16	TRBJ2-5	-	TGTGCCAGCAGTTCCACCGGCGAGGGATGGAGAGAGACCCAGTACTTC	CASSSTGEGWRETQYF
TRBV13	-	15	TRBJ1-3	-	TGTGCCAGCAGCTCGGACATACTCTCTGGAAACACCATATATTTT	CASSSDILSGNTIYF
TRBV10-3	-	13	TRBJ1-2	-	TGTGCCATCAGTGTGGGGGAGGGCTATGGCTACACCTTC	CAISVGEGYGYTF
TRBV3-1/TRBV3-2	-	12	TRBJ1-2	-	TGTGCCAGCAGCCCCGGGGACATTGGCTACACCTTC	CASSPGDIGYTF
TRBV29-1	TRBD1	13	TRBJ2-3	-	TGCAGCGTCAAACAGGGGTTAACAGATACGCAGTATTTT	CSVKQGLTDTQYF
TRBV7-2	-	14	TRBJ1-1	-	TGTGCCAGCAGCTTATTCATAGAATACACTGAAGCTTTCTTT	CASSLFIEYTEAFF
TRBV7-9	-	12	TRBJ2-7	-	TGTGCCAGCAGCGCACAAGTCTACGAGCAGTACTTC	CASSAQVYEQYF
TRBV18	-	14	TRBJ1-1	-	TGTGCCAGCTCACCCCTCGGACAGAGCACTGAAGCTTTCTTT	CASSPLGQSTEAFF
TRBV7-3	-	13	TRBJ2-5	-	TGTGCCAGCAGCTTAGACTTCCAAGAGACCCAGTACTTC	CASSLDFQETQYF
TRBV5-6	TRBD1	15	TRBJ1-6	-	TGTGCCAGCAGCTATCCGACAGGGGCCGGTTCACCCCTCCACTTT	CASSYPTGAGSPLHF
TRBV4-3	-	15	TRBJ1-2	-	TGCGCCAGCAGCCAAGATCGAAGAGGGAACTATGGCTACACCTTC	CASSQDRRGNYGYTF
TRBV5-4	TRBD1	14	TRBJ1-4	-	TGTGCCAGCAGCCAACAGGGGGCGGGGGAAAAACTGTTTTTT	CASSQQGAGEKLFF
TRBV20-1	-	11	TRBJ2-7	-	TGCAGTGCTAGAGAGGAGGGCGAGCAGTACTTC	CSAREEGEQYF
TRBV19	TRBD1	16	TRBJ2-6	-	TGTGCCAGTAGCGGACAGGGGAGAGCTGGGGCCAACGTCCTGACTTTC	CASSGQGRAGANVLTF
TRBV3-1/TRBV3-2	-	17	TRBJ2-4	-	TGTGCCAGCAGCCAAGATTTCGGGGACACAGGGAAAAACATTCAGTACTTC	CASSQDFGDTGKNIQYF
TRBV5-5	TRBD1	15	TRBJ1-3	-	TGTGCCAGCAGCCCAGACAGGGGCTCTGGAAACACCATATATTTT	CASSPDRGSGNTIYF
TRBV7-3	-	13	TRBJ1-2	-	TGTGCCAGCAGCCTTAATAGCAACTATGGCTACACCTTC	CASSLNSNYGYTF
TRBV24-1	-	13	TRBJ1-3	-	TGTGCCACCAGTTTCTCCTCTGGAAACACCATATATTTT	CATSFSSGNTIYF
TRBV28	-	17	TRBJ1-1	once	TGTGCCATACAGGCCACCGCGCGAAGGCTCATGAACACTGAAGCTTTCTTT	CAIQATARRLMNTEAFF
TRBV30	-	15	TRBJ1-2	-	TGTGCCTGGAGTAAACCCCCTGGGGGGGGTATAGGCTACACCTTC	CAWSKPPGGGIGYTF
TRBV11-3	-	13	TRBJ1-1	-	TGTGCCAGCAGCTTAGGCGGTAACACTGAAGCTTTCTTT	CASSLGGNTEAFF
TRBV6-1	TRBD1	16	TRBJ1-3	-	TGTGCCAGCAGTGCTGGGACGACAGGGTTCGGAAACACCATATATTTT	CASSAGTTGFGNTIYF
TRBV7-9	TRBD1	18	TRBJ2-7	-	TGTGCCAGCAGCTTAATCCTGCCGGGACAGGGGGATCAGTACGAGCAGTACTTC	CASSLILPGQGDQYEQYF
TRBV19	-	13	TRBJ2-3	-	TGTGCCAGTAAAGCGTTAGCATCAGATACGCAGTATTTT	CASKALASDTQYF
TRBV7-2	-	13	TRBJ2-1	-	TGTGCCAGCAGCTTAGGGAGGGTCAATGAGCAGTTCTTC	CASSLGRVNEQFF
TRBV7-9	TRBD1	19	TRBJ2-3	-	TGTGCCAGCAGCCATCAAGCGGGACAGGGTCGGTCTTTTACAGATACGCAGTATTTT	CASSHQAGQGRSFTDTQYF
TRBV3-1/TRBV3-2	TRBD1	20	TRBJ1-4	-	TGTGCCAGCAGCCATCTACAGATAGACAGGGGGCGGCTCGTCGATGAAAAACTGTTTTTT	CASSHLQIDRGRLVDEKLFF
TRBV30	TRBD1	11	TRBJ1-2	-	TGTGCCTGCCAGGGGGGTGGAGGTTACACCTTC	CACQGGGGYTF
TRBV4-2	-	16	TRBJ2-6	-	TGTGCCAGCAGCCAAGAAAGGGGCTCTGGGGCCAACGTCCTGACTTTC	CASSQERGSGANVLTF
TRBV9	TRBD1	19	TRBJ1-1	-	TGTGCCAGCAGTGAAAACCAACTGGCGGGACAGGCTATTGACACTGAAGCTTTCTTT	CASSENQLAGQAIDTEAFF
TRBV7-8	TRBD1	17	TRBJ1-5	-	TGTGCCAGCAGCTTAATAACAGGGGGCGCGGGCGCTCAGCCCCAGCATTTT	CASSLITGGAGAQPQHF
TRBV9	-	14	TRBJ2-7	-	TGTGCCAGCAGCGTAGGTGGGGCGGGATACGAGCAGTACTTC	CASSVGGAGYEQYF
TRBV19	TRBD1	12	TRBJ1-5	-	TGTGCCAGTTCAGGGGGGAATCAGCCCCAGCATTTT	CASSGGNQPQHF
TRBV7-3	TRBD1	16	TRBJ1-1	-	TGTGCCAGCAGACGACAGGGGGCGAGCGGCGGCACTGAAGCTTTCTTT	CASRRQGASGGTEAFF
TRBV5-4	-	14	TRBJ1-5	few	TGTGCCAGCAGCCAAGGGGGGGTGGCGCAGCCCCAGCATTTT	CASSQGGVAQPQHF
TRBV5-1	-	14	TRBJ1-4	-	TGCGCCAGCAGCTTGCAGGCAACTAATGAAAAACTGTTTTTT	CASSLQATNEKLFF
TRBV14	-	13	TRBJ1-2	-	TGTGCCAGCAGCCCCGACAGGCTATATGGCTACACCTTC	CASSPDRLYGYTF
TRBV6-5	-	13	TRBJ1-3	-	TGTGCCAGCAGTGACTCCACTGGAAACACCATATATTTT	CASSDSTGNTIYF
TRBV30	TRBD1	15	TRBJ1-3	-	TGTGCCTGGATGATCCCGGGACAGGCTGGAAACACCATATATTTT	CAWMIPGQAGNTIYF
TRBV2	-	14	TRBJ2-7	-	TGTGCCAGCAGTGAAGCGGGCAGATCCTACGAGCAGTACTTC	CASSEAGRSYEQYF
TRBV6-5	-	14	TRBJ2-7	once	TGTGCCAGCAGGGCCCCTGGGGGGACCTACGAGCAGTACTTC	CASRAPGGTYEQYF
TRBV19	-	12	TRBJ1-1	-	TGTGCCAGTAGTATCGGGACTACTGAAGCTTTCTTT	CASSIGTTEAFF
TRBV2	TRBD1	15	TRBJ1-1	-	TGTGCCAGCAGTGGCCGGACAGGGGCGGTCGCTGAAGCTTTCTTT	CASSGRTGAVAEAFF
TRBV29-1	TRBD1	16	TRBJ1-1	-	TGCAGCGCCGGAGACCTGGACAGGGGAAAGAACACTGAAGCTTTCTTT	CSAGDLDRGKNTEAFF
TRBV7-2	-	15	TRBJ1-1	-	TGTGCCAGCAGCTTAGTTGTCGGAAGCGGCACTGAAGCTTTCTTT	CASSLVVGSGTEAFF
TRBV19	-	14	TRBJ1-5	-	TGTGCCAGTAGTATCAGAGGGCCCAGCCAGCCCCAGCATTTT	CASSIRGPSQPQHF
TRBV24-1	TRBD1	13	TRBJ1-1	few	TGTGCCACCAGTGCCGGACAGGGCGGGAAGGCTTTCTTT	CATSAGQGGKAFF
TRBV19	TRBD2	17	TRBJ2-5	-	TGTGCCAGTAGCACCCGGGGACTAGCGGGGGTACAAGAGACCCAGTACTTC	CASSTRGLAGVQETQYF
TRBV6-1	-	11	TRBJ1-2	few	TGTGCCAGCAGTGACGGGGAGGGCTACACCTTC	CASSDGEGYTF
TRBV19	-	17	TRBJ1-2	-	TGTGCCAGTAGTAAGGGGCCGCAGGGGCTGGCTAACTATGGCTACACCTTC	CASSKGPQGLANYGYTF
TRBV15	TRBD1	16	TRBJ2-4	-	TGTGCCACCAGCAACCCTCTGACAGGGGTCCAAAACATTCAGTACTTC	CATSNPLTGVQNIQYF
TRBV10-3	-	16	TRBJ1-5	-	TGTGCCATCAGTGAAAGGGACACCAGAACCCCTCAGCCCCAGCATTTT	CAISERDTRTPQPQHF
TRBV3-1/TRBV3-2	TRBD2	20	TRBJ2-6	-	TGTGCCAGCAGCCAAGAGGTGTGGCGGGGGGGCCTTACTGGGGCCAACGTCCTGACTTTC	CASSQEVWRGGLTGANVLTF
TRBV15	TRBD2	14	TRBJ2-3	-	TGTGCCACCAGCAGAGAGGGGGGGGCAGATACGCAGTATTTT	CATSREGGADTQYF
TRBV29-1	TRBD2	14	TRBJ2-1	-	TGCAGCGCCAAGGGACTAGCGGGGCGTGATGAGCAGTTCTTC	CSAKGLAGRDEQFF
TRBV29-1	-	12	TRBJ1-4	-	TGCAGCGTTGCATTCCCCAATGAAAAACTGTTTTTT	CSVAFPNEKLFF
TRBV2	-	13	TRBJ2-7	-	TGTGCCAGCAACCGGGACTTCTCCTACGAGCAGTACTTC	CASNRDFSYEQYF
TRBV6-6	TRBD1	17	TRBJ2-6	once	TGTGCCAGCAGTCCAGGGACAGGATTCTCTGGGGCCAACGTCCTGACTTTC	CASSPGTGFSGANVLTF
TRBV3-1/TRBV3-2	-	14	TRBJ2-2	-	TGTGCCAGCAGCCAGGGGCCAGGGACCGGGGAGCTGTTTTTT	CASSQGPGTGELFF
TRBV4-1	TRBD1	15	TRBJ2-5	-	TGCGCCAGCAGCCCACCGGGACAGGGAGGAGAGACCCAGTACTTC	CASSPPGQGGETQYF